This T cell receptor (beta chain) was documented in a study of Ad26.COV2.S vaccination and SARS-CoV-2 variants. CDR3 length: 14 amino acids. Germline V lookup: CDR1 SGHAT, CDR2 FQNNGV. V lost 1 base, J lost 10 bases, and 2 bases stayed unmatched. Measured with immunoSEQ multiplex PCR; TCRdb has only the in-frame clones, and not every one. The sample records more than 85,000 clones, around three quarters being singletons. This sequence joins TRBV11-2 and TRBJ2-6, with 9 positions matching TRBD1. The sequencing here drew on peripheral blood, taken after recovery from COVID-19. The receptor comes from a human donor who had recovered from COVID-19. CDR3 sequence reads: CASSLVGTGNVLTF. In DNA form, the CDR3 reads TGTGCCAGCAGCTTAGTGGGGACAGGGAACGTCCTGACTTTC.